These 24 T cell receptor beta chains were all obtained from the same sample, sequenced in a study of blood T cell repertoires in COVID-19. Using immunoSEQ multiplex PCR, the repertoire was profiled, and TCRdb retains in-frame clones only, with some absent. The sample gives about 60,000 clones, more than 80% of which show up once; about 3.8% is in the top ten. The source material was PBMCs or T cells enriched from blood (not recorded which). All receptors derive from a woman in her thirties or forties with acute COVID-19.

The V gene is TRBV28, the J gene TRBJ1-6, with D uncertain. Per germline, CDR1 MDHEN and CDR2 SYDVKM. The germline V and J ends were trimmed by 8 bases and 6 bases, with 11 bases remaining between them. The CDR3 is 13 amino acids. The CDR3 DNA reads TGTGCCAGCCGGGTATTGGTTAATTCACCCCTCCACTTT. Its translation: CASRVLVNSPLHF.

This chain connects TRBV7-2 to TRBJ1-5, with no clear D. There are 16 residues in the CDR3. Trimming left V 5 bases short and J 5 bases short, with 19 bases between. Germline CDR1 SGHTA, CDR2 FQGNSA. The CDR3 is CASSPSPGGNDQPQHF. The CDR3 DNA follows: TGTGCCAGCAGCCCATCTCCGGGCGGGAACGATCAGCCCCAGCATTTT.

The chain links TRBV6-6 to TRBJ1-1; unclear D gene. Looked up from germline, CDR1 is MNHNY and CDR2 is SVGAGI (reference sequence). V was cut by 6 bases and J by 1 base, with 12 bases left in between. The CDR3 length is 14 residues. CDR3 sequence: CASRGRNSNTEAFF. The DNA for the CDR3 is TGTGCCAGCAGGGGCAGGAATTCGAACACTGAAGCTTTCTTT.

This sequence joins TRBV15 and TRBJ2-7; 9 bases are a match to TRBD1. The CDR3 spans 15 residues. Trimming removed 0 bases from V and 3 bases from J; junction bases left unmatched: 3. The germline CDR1 and CDR2 sequences are LNHNV and YYDKDF (reference sequence). The CDR3 protein is CATSREQGAFYEQYF. The CDR3 bases are TGTGCCACCAGCAGAGAACAGGGGGCTTTCTACGAGCAGTACTTC. Full variable domain (outside the CDR3, taken from reference TRBV15 and TRBJ2-7): DAMVIQNPRYQVTQFGKPVTLSCSQTLNHNVMYWYQQKSSQAPKLLFHYYDKDFNNEADTPDNFQSRRPNTSFCFLDIRSPGLGDTAMYLCATSREQGAFYEQYFGPGTRLTVT.

This chain joins TRBV5-1 and TRBJ2-7, with TRBD2 matching 7 bases. The J segment lost 5 bases and the V segment lost 4 bases, leaving 15 bases of the junction unmatched. The CDR3 loop spans 16 amino acids. Germline assignment: CDR1 SGHRS and CDR2 YFSETQ. CDR3 sequence reads: CASSRDGTFGGDEQYF. CDR3 DNA: TGCGCCAGCAGCCGGGACGGGACTTTTGGGGGGGACGAGCAGTACTTC.

This clone was detected only a few times. J is TRBJ2-3 and V is TRBV14, with 7 positions matching TRBD1. The CDR3 runs to 14 residues. Looked up from germline, CDR1 is SGHDN and CDR2 is FVKESK. The J segment lost 3 bases and the V segment lost 5 bases, leaving 5 bases of the junction unmatched. The CDR3 protein is CASSGAGGTDTQYF. CDR3 DNA sequence: TGTGCCAGCAGCGGCGCAGGGGGAACAGATACGCAGTATTTT.

The chain joins TRBV5-1 to TRBJ2-2; 7 nucleotides match TRBD1. Germline lookup yields CDR1 SGHRS and CDR2 YFSETQ. CDR3 length equals 14 residues. The ends lost 5 bases at V and 3 bases at J; junction bases unmatched: 4. The CDR3: CASRNRGYTGELFF. The CDR3 DNA sequence: TGCGCCAGCAGGAACAGGGGTTACACCGGGGAGCTGTTTTTT.

The rearrangement links TRBV7-8 to TRBJ2-5; 10 bases fit TRBD1. V was clipped by 4 bases and J by 5 bases; unmatched bases: 10. Germline V lookup: CDR1 SGHVS, CDR2 FQNEAQ. CDR3 size: 16 residues. The CDR3 spells CASSSLRTGGSETQYF. Written as DNA, the CDR3 is TGTGCCAGCAGCTCCCTCCGGACAGGGGGTAGTGAGACCCAGTACTTC.

V is TRBV7-9 and J is TRBJ1-5; perhaps TRBD1 as D (5 bases). Germline CDR1 and CDR2: SEHNR and FQNEAQ (reference sequence). Trimming took 6 bases from V and 0 from J, leaving 12 bases between them. The CDR3 is made up of 15 amino acids. The CDR3 DNA reads as TGTGCCAGCAGTAAGCAGGGTGATAGCAATCAGCCCCAGCATTTT. Protein sequence: CASSKQGDSNQPQHF.

This chain links TRBV24-1 with TRBJ2-1; weak D call: TRBD1 (6 bases). CDR1 and CDR2 from the germline V gene are KGHDR and SFDVKD. The V gene lost 7 bases and the J gene lost 2 bases, with 11 bases spanning the gap. CDR3 length equals 14 residues. For the CDR3, the DNA is TGTGCCACCAGCTACGGGACACCCTACAATGAGCAGTTCTTC. As protein: CATSYGTPYNEQFF.

This clone has only one observation. This chain joins TRBV28 and TRBJ2-1; D is perhaps TRBD2 (6 bases). This CDR3 contains 14 residues. Trimming shortened V by 7 bases and J by 0 bases, and 10 bases separated the two germline ends. Germline V gene sequence: CDR1 MDHEN, CDR2 SYDVKM. CDR3 amino acids: CASTRGGSYNEQFF. The CDR3 nucleotides are TGTGCCAGCACTCGGGGAGGCTCCTACAATGAGCAGTTCTTC.

The J gene is TRBJ1-1, the V gene TRBV5-1; a possible D gene is TRBD1 (5 bases). The CDR3 runs to 16 residues. Germline V gene sequence: CDR1 SGHRS, CDR2 YFSETQ. The V end lost 1 base, the J end lost 1 base, and 14 bases lay between the germline ends. The CDR3 sequence: CASSLFQSGGNTEAFF. The CDR3 DNA sequence: TGCGCCAGCAGCTTGTTCCAAAGCGGGGGGAACACTGAAGCTTTCTTT.

The V and J genes are TRBV7-9 and TRBJ1-2, with D maybe TRBD1 (5 bases). V was trimmed by 1 base and J by 4 bases, leaving 7 bases between them. The germline V gene has CDR1 SEHNR and CDR2 FQNEAQ (reference sequence). The CDR3 runs 13 residues. The chain's CDR3 is CASSLGGPYGYTF. CDR3 bases: TGTGCCAGCAGCTTAGGGGGCCCCTATGGCTACACCTTC. Together with reference TRBV7-9 and TRBJ1-2, the CDR3 gives the full variable domain: DTGVSQNPRHKITKRGQNVTFRCDPISEHNRLYWYRQTLGQGPEFLTYFQNEAQLEKSRLLSDRFSAERPKGSFSTLEIQRTEQGDSAMYLCASSLGGPYGYTFGSGTRLTVV.

J is TRBJ2-7 and V is TRBV7-4; possibly TRBD2 for D (5 bases). The V gene's germline CDR1 is SGHVT and CDR2 SQSDAQ. The CDR3 is 14 amino acids. The V end was cut by 6 bases, the J end by 2 bases, with 14 bases between. Here the CDR3 DNA reads TGTGCCAGCAGAGCGGCAGTGACTGCCTACGAGCAGTACGTC. Protein: CASRAAVTAYEQYV.

This clone was seen a single time. The chain combines TRBV10-3 with TRBJ2-3, with D possibly matching TRBD2 (6 bases). V gave up 2 bases and J gave up 5 bases, with 11 bases separating them. The germline gives CDR1 ENHRY, CDR2 SYGVKD. The CDR3 runs 14 residues. CDR3 residues: CAISEGTYLDTQYF. DNA for the CDR3: TGTGCCATCAGTGAGGGGACTTATCTAGATACGCAGTATTTT.

The chain joins TRBV9 to TRBJ2-3; D possibly corresponds to TRBD2 (5 bases). From germline, CDR1 is SGDLS and CDR2 YYNGEE. The CDR3 covers 16 residues. V was shortened by 3 bases and J by 7 bases, with 21 bases between the two germline ends. The DNA for the CDR3 is TGTGCCAGCAGCGCAACGCTCAGGCTAGCCTCCAATACGCAGTATTTT. It is translated as CASSATLRLASNTQYF.

In DNA form, the CDR3 reads TGCGCCAGCAGCTTGGGTCCAGGGTCGGTCTATGAGCAGTTCTTC. Translating it yields CASSLGPGSVYEQFF. This chain joins TRBV5-1 and TRBJ2-1, with D possibly being TRBD1 (5 bases). The CDR3 covers 15 residues. Trimming pared 0 bases from V and 8 bases from J, leaving 15 bases between. CDR1 and CDR2 (germline): SGHRS, YFSETQ.

Of note for this clone: Other DNA sequences within the sample encode an identical CDR3. This chain uses TRBV6-1 with TRBJ2-1, with 11 bases fitting TRBD2. Germline V gives CDR1 MNHNS, CDR2 SASEGT. CDR3 size: 15 residues. Unmatched junction bases numbered 1, after V lost 2 bases and J lost 4 bases. The CDR3 bases are TGTGCCAGCAGTGAACTAGCGGGAGGTTACAATGAGCAGTTCTTC. Protein product: CASSELAGGYNEQFF.

The V and J genes are TRBV4-1 and TRBJ2-3, with 7 bases fitting TRBD2. J gave up 3 bases and V 0 bases, and 6 bases lay outside the gene matches. The germline V gene encodes CDR1 MGHRA and CDR2 YSYEKL. This CDR3 is 16 amino acids long. The CDR3 sequence: CASSQEVGGMTDTQYF. The CDR3 region has the DNA TGCGCCAGCAGCCAAGAGGTGGGGGGGATGACAGATACGCAGTATTTT.

The chain couples TRBV6-5 to TRBJ1-3; the D gene is possibly TRBD1 (5 bases). Germline CDR1 and CDR2: MNHEY and SVGAGI. Trimming removed 6 bases from V and 5 bases from J, with 11 bases in between. CDR3 length: 13 residues. DNA of the CDR3: TGTGCCAGCAGCTCAGGGTCCCGAAACACCATATATTTT. This sequence encodes CASSSGSRNTIYF.

The chain employs TRBV3-1 (or the pseudogene TRBV3-2) and TRBJ1-6; 7 positions match TRBD1. The V gene's germline CDR1 is LGHDT and CDR2 YNNKEL (reference sequence). The CDR3 consists of 15 residues. V was clipped by 4 bases and J by 13 bases; unmatched bases: 13. CDR3 protein: CASSPGGFGKAPLHF. The CDR3, as DNA: TGTGCCAGCAGCCCAGGGGGGTTCGGGAAGGCGCCCCTCCACTTT.

DNA of the CDR3: TGTGCCAGCAGGAATAGCGGGATTACCTACGAGCAGTACTTC. Amino acid sequence: CASRNSGITYEQYF. The chain is built from TRBV2 and TRBJ2-7, with 8 bases identical to TRBD2. CDR1 and CDR2 from the germline V gene are SNHLY and FYNNEI. The CDR3 length is 14 residues. The V segment lost 6 bases and the J segment 2 bases; nucleotides outside the gene matches: 6.

The chain carries TRBV5-4 and TRBJ2-5; D is unresolved. Germline loops: CDR1 SGHNT, CDR2 YYREEE (reference sequence). V was trimmed by 4 bases and J by 0 bases, leaving 7 bases between them. The CDR3 totals 13 residues. The CDR3 DNA reads as TGTGCCAGCAGCGAACAGAACCAAGAGACCCAGTACTTC. Translation gives CASSEQNQETQYF.

This clone came up once. V and J are TRBV5-8 and TRBJ2-3, with D possibly being TRBD2 (7 bases). V was pared by 1 base and J by 3 bases, with 12 bases between. CDR3 length: 15 residues. The germline gives CDR1 SGHTS, CDR2 YDEGEE. CDR3 nucleotide sequence: TGTGCCAGCAGCTTGACGGGGGGCTTGACAGATACGCAGTATTTT. This codes for CASSLTGGLTDTQYF.